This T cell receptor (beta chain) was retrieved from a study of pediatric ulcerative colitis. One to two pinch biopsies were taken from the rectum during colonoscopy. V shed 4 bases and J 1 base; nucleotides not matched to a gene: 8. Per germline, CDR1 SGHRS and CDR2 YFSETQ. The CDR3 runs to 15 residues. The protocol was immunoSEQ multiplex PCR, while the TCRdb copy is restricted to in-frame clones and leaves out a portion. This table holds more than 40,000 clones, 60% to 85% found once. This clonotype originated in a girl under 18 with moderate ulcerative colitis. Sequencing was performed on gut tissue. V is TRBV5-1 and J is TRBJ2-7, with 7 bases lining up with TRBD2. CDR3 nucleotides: TGCGCCAGCAGCGAGGGGAGCGGGAATTCCTACGAGCAGTACTTC. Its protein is CASSEGSGNSYEQYF.